The rows below give T cell receptor beta chains drawn from one sample of a study of blood T cells in healthy people across ages. MiXCR, run by TCRdb on the 5' RACE reads, gives a single entry per CDR3 protein. The repertoire holds about 1.1 million distinct CDR3 sequences, 35% to 45% seen once, with less than 15% in the top ten. Sequencing was performed on blood. The receptors here all came from a man aged 18 to 30 in good health. Each CDR3 is given with its conserved first and last residue. A D gene is named only where the DNA matches it firmly. Some rows have no size entry. The others give once, few or many, or a class for an expanded clone.

>TRBD2|NA|TRBJ2-3|TRBV6-5
TGTGCCAGCAGTCCCTCTAGCGGGTCAAGCACAGATACGCAGTATTTT
CASSPSSGSSTDTQYF
>NA|few|TRBJ1-1|TRBV4-2
TGTGCCAGCAGCCAAGATATCCTTCTTCGGCGGCTGAACACTGAAGCTTTCTTT
CASSQDILLRRLNTEAFF
>NA|NA|TRBJ2-3|TRBV5-5
TGTGCCAGCAGCTTGGGCAGTTTGGAGGGTACGCAGTATTTT
CASSLGSLEGTQYF
>NA|many|TRBJ2-3|TRBV20-1
TGCAGTGCTAGAGCCCCCTGGGCGACAGATACGCAGTATTTT
CSARAPWATDTQYF
>NA|NA|TRBJ2-2|TRBV20-1
TGCAGTGCCTCCCGGACACTGAACACTGGGGAGCTGTTTTTT
CSASRTLNTGELFF
>TRBD2|NA|TRBJ2-1|TRBV7-2
TGTGCCAGCAGCCCCGGACTAGATGAGCAGTTCTTC
CASSPGLDEQFF
>NA|NA|TRBJ1-2|TRBV21-1
TGTGCCAGCAGCAAAGAGGGGAACTATGGCTACACCTTC
CASSKEGNYGYTF
>NA|NA|TRBJ2-1|TRBV7-8
TGTGCCAGCAGCCCGGACGTTCTCTCCTACAATAAGCAGTTCTTC
CASSPDVLSYNKQFF
>NA|once|TRBJ2-7|TRBV4-3
TGCGCCAGCAGCCAAGATCGGGGAATGGCCTACGAGCAGTACTTC
CASSQDRGMAYEQYF
>NA|few|TRBJ2-2|TRBV20-1
TGCAGTGCTAGATCCCAGACGAACACCGGGGAGCTGTTTTTT
CSARSQTNTGELFF
>NA|NA|TRBJ1-6|TRBV6-7
TGTGCCAGCAGTTACCTGTGGAAGGACCCGAGCTCCTATAATTCACCCCTCCACTTT
CASSYLWKDPSSYNSPLHF
>NA|few|TRBJ2-1|TRBV14
TGTGCCAGCAGCCAAGATTGGGGTCTGGACAATGAGCAGTTCTTC
CASSQDWGLDNEQFF
>NA|few|TRBJ1-2|TRBV9
TGTGCCAGCAGCCCTACCCCTGGGACCAACTTCCTTAGGGGCTACACCTTC
CASSPTPGTNFLRGYTF
>TRBD1|few|TRBJ2-1|TRBV5-1
TGCGCCAGCAGCTTGCAGGGACAGGGGGTTTCCTACAATGAGCAGTTCTTC
CASSLQGQGVSYNEQFF
>NA|NA|TRBJ2-4|TRBV6-2/TRBV6-3
TGTGCCAGCAGTTCCCCTCTAAGGGAGGAAATTCAGTACTTC
CASSSPLREEIQYF
>NA|few|TRBJ2-4|TRBV29-1
TGCAGCGTTGAAGAGAGGAATCTAGCCAAAAACATTCAGTACTTC
CSVEERNLAKNIQYF
>NA|once|TRBJ1-2|TRBV4-1
TGCGCCAGCAGCCAAGGTACTGGGATCTATGGCTACACCTTC
CASSQGTGIYGYTF
>NA|few|TRBJ2-2|TRBV4-2
TGTGCCAGCAGCCCCGCCAGGCGGACCACCGGGGAGCTGTTTTTT
CASSPARRTTGELFF
>NA|NA|TRBJ2-1|TRBV20-1
TGCAGTGCTTCGCCGGGGCATGAGCAGGTCTTC
CSASPGHEQVF
>NA|NA|TRBJ1-2|TRBV5-4
TGTGCCAGCAGTTCTCGTCAGATCAACTATGGCTACACCTTC
CASSSRQINYGYTF
>NA|NA|TRBJ1-6|TRBV5-1
TGCGCCAGCAGCTTCGGGGACAAGAATACGACACCCCTCCACTTT
CASSFGDKNTTPLHF
>NA|NA|TRBJ2-1|TRBV9
TGTGCCAGCAGCGCTAAGGGGTACAATGAGCAGTTCTTC
CASSAKGYNEQFF
>NA|NA|TRBJ1-3|TRBV4-2
TGTGCCAGCAGCCAAGATTTGTTGGGAAACACCATATATTTT
CASSQDLLGNTIYF
>NA|NA|TRBJ2-7|TRBV12-3/TRBV12-4
TGTGCCAGCAGCCCCTCGGGACTTTCCGAGCAGTACTTC
CASSPSGLSEQYF
>TRBD1|few|TRBJ2-4|TRBV27
TGTGCCAGCAGTTTCCAGGGGGCAACCAAAAACATTCAGTACTTC
CASSFQGATKNIQYF
>NA|few|TRBJ2-3|TRBV11-1
TGTGCCAGCAGCAACGGACGGGTGGCGCAGTATTTT
CASSNGRVAQYF
>NA|once|TRBJ2-1|TRBV4-3
TGCGCCAGCAGCCAAGCTACGAGGGGGGGTCGCAATGAGCAGTTCTTC
CASSQATRGGRNEQFF
>NA|few|TRBJ1-5|TRBV6-1
TGTGCCAGCAGTGTATCCGGGACACCAAGCAATCAGCCCCAGCATTTT
CASSVSGTPSNQPQHF
>NA|NA|TRBJ2-7|TRBV29-1
TGCAGCGTCGCGTTGTGGGGTGGTGAGCAGTACTTC
CSVALWGGEQYF
>NA|NA|TRBJ1-2|TRBV15
TGTGCCACCAGCAGAGATCATGCTGTTGACTATGGCTACACCTTC
CATSRDHAVDYGYTF
>NA|few|TRBJ1-2|TRBV6-2/TRBV6-3
TGTGCCAGCAGCCTCCAACAGGTCTATGGCTACACCTTC
CASSLQQVYGYTF
>NA|NA|TRBJ2-4|TRBV27
TGTGCCAGGGTCCAAGAGATACTAGCCAAAAACATTCAGTACTTC
CARVQEILAKNIQYF
>NA|few|TRBJ2-3|TRBV5-5
TGTGCCAGCGAGACAGCCTTCGGGAAAGATACGCAGTATTTT
CASETAFGKDTQYF
>NA|few|TRBJ1-5|TRBV15
TGTGCCACCAGCAGAGAATGGTCGGATCAGCCCCAGCATTTT
CATSREWSDQPQHF
>NA|NA|TRBJ2-7|TRBV29-1
TGCAGCGCCCGGGGGAATTCCTACGAGCAGTACTTC
CSARGNSYEQYF
>NA|many|TRBJ2-1|TRBV7-2
TGTGCCAGCAGCTTAGCCAGGGACGGCAATGAGCAGTTCTTC
CASSLARDGNEQFF
>NA|few|TRBJ2-7|TRBV6-2/TRBV6-3
TGTGCCAGCAGTTACTCGCGACAGGAGAGCTCCTACGAGCAGTACTTC
CASSYSRQESSYEQYF
>NA|many|TRBJ1-1|TRBV11-1
TGTGCCAGCAGCTTAGGGGCAGCCAGCACTGAAGCTTTCTTT
CASSLGAASTEAFF
>TRBD2|NA|TRBJ2-2|TRBV4-2
TGTGCCAGCAGCCAAGAAGCGGGGGAGTATGCCGGGGAGCTGTTTTTT
CASSQEAGEYAGELFF
>NA|few|TRBJ1-4|TRBV4-1
TGCGCCAGCAGCCAAATAAGGAACAGAAATGAAAAACTGTTTTTT
CASSQIRNRNEKLFF
>NA|few|TRBJ1-1|TRBV18
TGTGCCAGCTCACCCTTTGTACCTCAGTCGAACACTGAAGCTTTCTTT
CASSPFVPQSNTEAFF
>NA|NA|TRBJ2-1|TRBV27
TGTGCCAGCAGTTACCGGGGGGCAGGTAATGAGCAGTTCTTC
CASSYRGAGNEQFF
>TRBD1|many|TRBJ2-3|TRBV12-5
TGTGCTAGTGGTTCCCGCGACAGGGGCACAGATACGCAGTATTTT
CASGSRDRGTDTQYF
>NA|NA|TRBJ2-5|TRBV12-5
TGTGCTAGTGGTTCCCCGGTGAATGAGCAGTACTTC
CASGSPVNEQYF
>NA|NA|TRBJ1-4|TRBV6-1
TGTGCCAGCAGTCCCTCAGTTGGAGCAACTAATGAAAAACTGTTTTTT
CASSPSVGATNEKLFF
>NA|once|TRBJ2-1|TRBV6-2/TRBV6-3
TGTGCCAGCAGGAGTAGGGACCTTTGGGAGCAGTTCTTC
CASRSRDLWEQFF
>NA|few|TRBJ1-4|TRBV20-1
TGCAGTGCTAGGGAGGACGGTAATGAAAAACTGTTTTTT
CSAREDGNEKLFF
>NA|few|TRBJ1-2|TRBV6-2/TRBV6-3
TGTGCCAGCAGTCAGAGACCGACCCTCTATGGCTACACCTTC
CASSQRPTLYGYTF
>TRBD2|NA|TRBJ2-3|TRBV20-1
TGCAGTGCTAGATCCGGGGGGGTAGGCGGGGACACAGATACGCAGTATTTT
CSARSGGVGGDTDTQYF
>NA|NA|TRBJ1-4|TRBV7-9
TGTGCCAGCAGCTTAGTGCCGGACAGCACTAATGAAAAACTGTTTTTT
CASSLVPDSTNEKLFF
>TRBD2|NA|TRBJ2-5|TRBV5-1
TGCGCCAGCAGCTTAACCGGGACTAGCGGAGTCGGGACCCAGTACTTC
CASSLTGTSGVGTQYF
>NA|NA|TRBJ1-2|TRBV4-2
TGTGCCAGCAGCCAAGATCCGGGACACCCTTACTATGGCTACACCTTC
CASSQDPGHPYYGYTF
>NA|NA|TRBJ1-1|TRBV5-5
TGTGCCAGCAGCTTGGAGCCGGACACTCTTAACACTGAAGCTTTCTTT
CASSLEPDTLNTEAFF